The clone carrying this T cell receptor beta chain was detected only once. The record originates from a study of blood T cell repertoires in COVID-19. Enrolled through a virtual design, the participants were between roughly 18 and 90 years of age and came from 24 US areas. Study processing details: Quantification of nucleated cells was approximated via reference gene primer amplification. Generated by immunoSEQ multiplex PCR, the TCRdb table keeps only in-frame clones and is missing some. V, J and clone size are taken as reported in that table, and D and trimming were inferred from the DNA itself. The repertoire holds fewer than 200,000 clones, with 75% to 85% as singletons. The clonotype originates from a man in his fifties who had recovered from COVID-19. The sample comprised PBMCs or T cells enriched from blood (not recorded which).

CDR3 nucleotide sequence: TGTGCCAGCTCACCCGGGACAGGGAGGGGAATAGCTTTCTTT. Its protein is CASSPGTGRGIAFF. The V and J genes are TRBV18 and TRBJ1-1; 9 bases are shared with TRBD1. Germline CDR1 KGHSH, CDR2 LQKENI. Trimming cost V 3 bases and J 10 bases; bases outside gene matches: 9. CDR3 length equals 14 residues.